The entry below describes one TCR beta chain. The data were obtained in a study of shared clonotypes between healthy human individuals. Only in-frame clones appear in the TCRdb table, and some are missing; sequencing was by immunoSEQ multiplex PCR. Altogether about 490,000 clones are present, 76% being singletons, with the ten largest covering approximately 13%. Without sorting, samples used approximately 99 million PBMCs for genomic DNA. The specimen was PBMCs. This clonotype originated in a woman aged 40 to 50 in good health. Some clones in this sample may be carry-over from other donors' samples.

CDR3 DNA: TGTGCCAGCAGCTCGGACAGGGAAGAGACCCAGTACTTC. This translates into CASSSDREETQYF. This chain links TRBV5-4 with TRBJ2-5; TRBD1 aligns across 8 bases. The CDR3 is 13 amino acids. Germline values: CDR1 SGHNT, CDR2 YYREEE (reference sequence). V lost 3 bases, J lost 3 bases, and 1 base stayed unmatched.